The entry below gives a single T cell receptor beta chain sequence along with its context. Germline V gene lookup returns CDR1 SGHDN and CDR2 FVKESK. This CDR3 contains 18 residues. Trimming removed 5 bases from V and 5 bases from J; junction bases left unmatched: 20. This record comes from a study of blood T cell repertoires in COVID-19. In the study overall: Donors in the United States, Italy and Spain gave samples during acute or convalescent COVID-19. PBMCs, B-cell-depleted T cells, or T cells provided the cDNA or gDNA that made up the material.

Cohorts were based on clinical histories the participants reported. In the original processing: Amplification from reference gene primers served as the basis for estimated nucleated cell counts. Generated by immunoSEQ multiplex PCR, the TCRdb table keeps only in-frame clones and is missing some. That table is the source of V, J and clone size, and D and trimming were worked out from the DNA. The sample holds about 200,000 clones, 89% seen once. Sequencing input: PBMCs or T cells enriched from blood (not recorded which). The source of this sequence is a woman aged 18 to 35 who had recovered from COVID-19. J is TRBJ2-5 and V is TRBV14, with 7 bases aligning to TRBD2. CDR3 in DNA: TGTGCCAGCAGCTCCCCAATGCAGACTAGCTTCGGACCCGAGACCCAGTACTTC. It codes for CASSSPMQTSFGPETQYF.